Below are 2 T cell receptor beta chains sequenced from a single sample in a study of somatic mutations in cytotoxic T cells in rheumatoid arthritis. Sequencing was performed with immunoSEQ multiplex PCR; in TCRdb, only in-frame clones are kept and a portion is missing. The data contain 8,000 to 11,000 clones, roughly four fifths of them singletons. Sequencing input: CD8+ T cells sorted from blood. These receptors were obtained from a woman aged 45 to 65 in good health.

This clone has just a few counts. The CDR3 DNA is TGTGCCAGCAGTTCCCTTGCCGGGGGGACCGAGCAGTACTTC. Protein sequence: CASSSLAGGTEQYF. This rearrangement joins TRBV6-1 to TRBJ2-7; 7 positions agree with TRBD2. The J segment lost 6 bases and the V segment lost 5 bases, leaving 10 bases of the junction unmatched. The CDR3 totals 14 residues. Germline loops: CDR1 MNHNS, CDR2 SASEGT.

V and J are TRBV7-9 and TRBJ2-3; 9 bases line up with TRBD1. Per the germline V gene, CDR1 is SEHNR and CDR2 is FQNEAQ (reference sequence). The J segment lost 5 bases and the V segment lost 0 bases, leaving 9 bases of the junction unmatched. The length of the CDR3 is 17 residues. The CDR3 coding sequence is TGTGCCAGCAGCTTAGCGAGAGGTACAGGGGGCGGAGATACGCAGTATTTT. Its protein is CASSLARGTGGGDTQYF.